This is a list of T cell receptor beta chains from one sample in a study of T cell repertoires in cytomegalovirus infection. TCRdb called the reads again in MiXCR, with one record for every CDR3 protein. The table shows about 200,000 distinct CDR3 sequences, with 8% to 10% occurring only once. Specimen: PBMCs. All receptors come from a human donor in good health (CMV status not recorded). Some clones in this sample may be carry-over from other donors' samples. CDR3s include the opening cysteine and the closing phenylalanine or tryptophan. Each record gives: CDR3 DNA, CDR3 protein, J gene, V gene, D gene, clone size. The D gene is left open where the match is weak. Size values are once, few and many counts, or a class for expanded clones, and some rows have none.

DNA: TGTGCCAGCAGTGAAGAGAGTCTTAGCAATCAGCCCCAGCATTTT; CDR3: CASSEESLSNQPQHF; J: TRBJ1-5; V: TRBV2; D: .; size: many
DNA: TGTGCCAGTAGTCAGGGTTTGGGCAATCAGCCCCAGCATTTT; CDR3: CASSQGLGNQPQHF; J: TRBJ1-5; V: TRBV19; D: .; size: many
DNA: TGTGCCAGCAGTTTTTCGGGGGTTGAAAAACTGTTTTTT; CDR3: CASSFSGVEKLFF; J: TRBJ1-4; V: TRBV12-3/TRBV12-4; D: .; size: many
DNA: TGTGCCAGCAGTTACTGGGGGAACACCGGGGAGCTGTTTTTT; CDR3: CASSYWGNTGELFF; J: TRBJ2-2; V: TRBV6-2/TRBV6-3; D: .; size: many
DNA: TGTGCCAGCAACTCAGACAGCTTCATGAACACTGAAGCTTTCTTT; CDR3: CASNSDSFMNTEAFF; J: TRBJ1-1; V: TRBV7-9; D: .; size: few
DNA: TGTGCCAGCAGCTTCAACGGGCTAGCGGGAGGTCAGGAGACCCAGTACTTC; CDR3: CASSFNGLAGGQETQYF; J: TRBJ2-5; V: TRBV11-1; D: TRBD2; size: .
DNA: TGTGCCAGCAGCGTAAAGCCGGGACTAGGGAACACCGGGGAGCTGTTTTTT; CDR3: CASSVKPGLGNTGELFF; J: TRBJ2-2; V: TRBV7-8; D: TRBD2; size: many
DNA: TGTGCCAGTAGTATCGGGACAGGCCCAAGCACAGATACGCAGTATTTT; CDR3: CASSIGTGPSTDTQYF; J: TRBJ2-3; V: TRBV19; D: TRBD1; size: many
DNA: TGTGCCAGTAGTAAGACAGGGGAGAATGAAAAACTGTTTTTT; CDR3: CASSKTGENEKLFF; J: TRBJ1-4; V: TRBV19; D: TRBD1; size: .
DNA: TGTGCCAGCAGCCAATTCTCCGGAAACACCATATATTTT; CDR3: CASSQFSGNTIYF; J: TRBJ1-3; V: TRBV14; D: .; size: many
DNA: TGTGCCAGCAGTGAATTAATCCCTAACGAGCAGTACTTC; CDR3: CASSELIPNEQYF; J: TRBJ2-7; V: TRBV2; D: .; size: many